The sequence of this T cell receptor beta chain was determined in a study of human T cells and chemical hapten exposure. Study background: Patch tests applied 0.01% DPC to the upper back, read at 6 days.

Per the germline V gene, CDR1 is LGHNA and CDR2 is YNFKEQ. This CDR3 is 15 amino acids long. The junction had 10 bases not matched to a gene; V was cut back by 5 bases and J by 6 bases. TCRdb passed the RACE reads through MiXCR, listing each CDR3 protein once. The sample records some 82,000 distinct CDR3 sequences, roughly 10% being singletons. Specified time point: patch test 1, 2 weeks after DPC sensitization. Described treatment: therapeutic diphenylcyclopropenone sensitization with weekly scalp DPC. Blood sampling preceded each patch test application. This clonotype has a count of ten or more. Sequences were derived from whole blood, sampled in connection with sensitization to the hapten diphenylcyclopropenone (DPC). The TCR originated in a woman in her forties or fifties with alopecia areata. Some clones in this sample may be carry-over from other donors' samples. V is TRBV4-2 and J is TRBJ2-7; TRBD1 aligns across 10 bases. CDR3 sequence: CASSETGGYVGEQYF. In DNA form, the CDR3 reads TGTGCCAGCAGCGAGACAGGGGGCTATGTAGGCGAGCAGTACTTC.